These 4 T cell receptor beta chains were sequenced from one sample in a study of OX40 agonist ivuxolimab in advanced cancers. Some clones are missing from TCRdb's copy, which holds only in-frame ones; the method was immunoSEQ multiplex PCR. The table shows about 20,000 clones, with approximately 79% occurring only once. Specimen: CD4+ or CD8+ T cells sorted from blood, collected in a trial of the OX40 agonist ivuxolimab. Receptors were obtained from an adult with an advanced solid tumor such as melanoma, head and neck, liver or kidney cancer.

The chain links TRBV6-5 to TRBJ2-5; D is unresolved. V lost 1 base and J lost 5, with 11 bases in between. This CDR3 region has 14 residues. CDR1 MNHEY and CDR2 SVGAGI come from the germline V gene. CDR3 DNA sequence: TGTGCCAGCAGTTACTATAGTGATAGGGAGACCCAGTACTTC. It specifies CASSYYSDRETQYF.

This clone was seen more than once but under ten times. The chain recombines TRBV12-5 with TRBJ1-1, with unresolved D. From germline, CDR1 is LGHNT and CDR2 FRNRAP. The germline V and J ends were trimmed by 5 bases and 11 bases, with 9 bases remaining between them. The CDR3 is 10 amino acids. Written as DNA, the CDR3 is TGTGCTAGTGGTCTCTCCCGGGCTTTCTTT. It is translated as CASGLSRAFF.

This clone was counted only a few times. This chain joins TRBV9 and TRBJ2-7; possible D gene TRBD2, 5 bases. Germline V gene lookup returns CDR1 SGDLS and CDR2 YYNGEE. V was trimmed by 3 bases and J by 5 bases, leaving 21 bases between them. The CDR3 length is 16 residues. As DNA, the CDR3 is TGTGCCAGCAGCGAGATCGACGGAGGAATATTGGACGAGCAGTACTTC. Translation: CASSEIDGGILDEQYF.

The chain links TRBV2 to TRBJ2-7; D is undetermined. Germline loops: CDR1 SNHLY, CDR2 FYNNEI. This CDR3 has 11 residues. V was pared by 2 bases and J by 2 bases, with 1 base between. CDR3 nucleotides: TGTGCCAGCAGTGAAACCTACGAGCAGTACTTC. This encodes CASSETYEQYF.